Below, 16 T cell receptor beta chains from the same sample are listed, as sequenced in a study of naive and memory T cell subsets. For these receptors, no antigen is known. Both TRBC1 and TRBC2 were covered by a beta constant-region primer of two equimolar oligonucleotides. Nested alpha and beta constant-region primers with the SP2 primer drove four PCR rounds on ligated cDNA. TCRdb used MiXCR to reprocess the UMI-ligation and nested PCR reads, holding one entry per CDR3 protein. Of 120,000 to 150,000 distinct CDR3 sequences in the sample, over 20% were seen once. The study, taken as a whole, reports: Possibly reflecting memory cells re-expressing CD45RA, a few larger clonotypes occurred in naive repertoires, especially CD8.

Sequenced input: naive CD4+ T cells from blood. The origin of the receptors is a human donor in good health.

The chain has TRBV18 and TRBJ2-7; D is possibly TRBD1 (5 bases). Germline CDR1 KGHSH, CDR2 LQKENI. The CDR3 consists of 13 residues. Trimming took 3 bases from V and 4 from J, leaving 10 bases between them. The CDR3 loop reads CASSPMPGYEQYF. The CDR3 DNA reads TGTGCCAGCTCACCGATGCCAGGGTACGAGCAGTACTTC.

This clonotype was counted ten times or more. The chain carries TRBV28 and TRBJ1-6; no clear D gene. Trimming pared 3 bases from V and 0 bases from J, leaving 12 bases between. Per germline, CDR1 MDHEN and CDR2 SYDVKM. The CDR3 spans 17 residues. Here the CDR3 DNA reads TGTGCCAGCAGTTTTTTACTCGCCGACTCCTATAATTCACCCCTCCACTTT. The encoded protein is CASSFLLADSYNSPLHF.

This clonotype was counted between two and nine times. The chain couples TRBV20-1 to TRBJ2-1; 11 bases are a match to TRBD2. CDR3 size: 16 residues. CDR1 and CDR2 from the germline V gene are DFQATT and SNEGSKA (reference sequence). V shed 4 bases and J 6 bases; nucleotides not matched to a gene: 11. This chain's CDR3 is CSATGALAGGPNEQFF. CDR3 DNA sequence: TGCAGTGCTACCGGGGCCCTAGCGGGAGGTCCCAATGAGCAGTTCTTC.

A few counts support this clonotype. This chain links TRBV30 with TRBJ2-2; TRBD1 agrees at 9 bases. With 3 bases clipped from V and 7 bases from J, the junction kept 15 bases outside the gene matches. The V gene's germline CDR1 is GTSNPN and CDR2 SVGIG (reference sequence). CDR3 size: 17 residues. CDR3 in DNA: TGTGCCTGGAGCGTATTTGCGGGACAGGGATTTAGCGGGGAGCTGTTTTTT. Protein: CAWSVFAGQGFSGELFF.

The V gene is TRBV7-9, the J gene TRBJ2-3; 10 bases are shared with TRBD2. This CDR3 spans 15 amino acids. V lost 5 bases and J lost 9; bases outside the gene matches: 11. Germline values: CDR1 SEHNR, CDR2 FQNEAQ (reference sequence). The CDR3 coding sequence is TGTGCCAGCAGCGCTCGGACTAGCGGCTCCGGGACGCAGTATTTT. Encoded protein: CASSARTSGSGTQYF.

This clonotype has a count of ten or more. The rearrangement links TRBV18 to TRBJ2-3, with D unresolved. V dropped 3 bases and J dropped 1 base, with 8 bases sitting between them. Germline assignment: CDR1 KGHSH and CDR2 LQKENI. The CDR3 extends over 14 amino acids. The CDR3 region has the DNA TGTGCCAGCTCACCTACCCGGCGCACAGATACGCAGTATTTT. Protein product: CASSPTRRTDTQYF.

The chain links TRBV20-1 to TRBJ1-4; D might be TRBD1 (5 bases). V lost 7 bases, J lost 3 bases, and 18 bases lay in between. CDR1 DFQATT and CDR2 SNEGSKA come from the germline V gene (reference sequence). The CDR3 is 15 residues long. The CDR3 region is CSVDRGGVANEKLFF. CDR3 coding DNA: TGCAGTGTCGACCGCGGGGGAGTCGCTAATGAAAAACTGTTTTTT.

The chain joins TRBV27 to TRBJ2-2; 13 bases map to TRBD2. CDR3 size: 20 residues. V dropped 2 bases and J dropped 4; count of bases not matched to a gene: 13. Germline V CDR1 and CDR2: MNHEY, SMNVEV (reference sequence). The CDR3 coding sequence is TGTGCCAGCAGTTTAATCTACAGGGGGGGACTAGCGGGAATCACCGGGGAGCTGTTTTTT. This sequence encodes CASSLIYRGGLAGITGELFF.

Remarks on this clonotype: It may be a read error: a sequence one base away is much more abundant. This rearrangement joins TRBV28 to TRBJ1-5; a weak D match, TRBD1 (6 bases). The CDR3 is 12 amino acids. V lost 4 bases and J lost 6, with 7 bases in between. Germline lookup yields CDR1 MDHEN and CDR2 SYDVKM. CDR3 protein: CASSSRGQPQHF. The CDR3 bases are TGTGCCAGCAGTTCCAGGGGTCAGCCCCAGCATTTT.

This clonotype occurred many times. The V and J genes are TRBV20-1 and TRBJ2-3; the D is unclear. The CDR3 is 13 amino acids. From germline, CDR1 is DFQATT and CDR2 SNEGSKA (reference sequence). Deletions cut 0 bases from V and 0 bases from J, with 4 bases between. Here the CDR3 DNA reads TGCAGTGCTAGAGATGTCAGCACAGATACGCAGTATTTT. Encoded protein: CSARDVSTDTQYF.

This rearrangement joins TRBV9 to TRBJ2-1, with 11 positions matching TRBD2. V gave up 0 bases and J gave up 9 bases; unmatched junction bases: 5. Germline-derived CDR1 and CDR2 are SGDLS and YYNGEE. The CDR3 spans 15 residues. Written as DNA, the CDR3 is TGTGCCAGCAGCGTAGAATTAGCGGGAGGGCCTGAGCAGTTCTTC. This gives the protein CASSVELAGGPEQFF. Complete variable domain (other parts from reference TRBV9 and TRBJ2-1): DSGVTQTPKHLITATGQRVTLRCSPRSGDLSVYWYQQSLDQGLQFLIQYYNGEERAKGNILERFSAQQFPDLHSELNLSSLELGDSALYFCASSVELAGGPEQFFGPGTRLTVL.

The chain employs TRBV6-5 and TRBJ2-5; D may be TRBD1 (6 bases). CDR1 and CDR2 from the germline V gene are MNHEY and SVGAGI. The V end was cut by 1 base, the J end by 5 bases, with 11 bases between. There are 14 residues in the CDR3. CDR3 in DNA: TGTGCCAGCAGTTACTACAGGGAAACGGAGACCCAGTACTTC. It translates to CASSYYRETETQYF.

This clonotype occurred many times. The chain combines TRBV20-1 with TRBJ2-1; D possibly uses TRBD1 or TRBD2 (5 bases each). The germline V gene has CDR1 DFQATT and CDR2 SNEGSKA (reference sequence). CDR3 length: 17 amino acids. V gave up 4 bases and J gave up 3 bases, with 22 bases separating them. CDR3 residues: CSANPFAGTNFYNEQFF. The CDR3 DNA reads as TGCAGTGCTAACCCCTTCGCCGGGACGAATTTCTACAATGAGCAGTTCTTC.

The chain has TRBV12-3 or TRBV12-4 and TRBJ2-7; D is possibly TRBD2 (6 bases). V was clipped by 2 bases and J by 6 bases, with 17 bases between them. The CDR3 totals 15 residues. CDR3 DNA: TGTGCCAGCAGTTTATCCGGGCTCCAGGGACTCGAGCAGTACTTC. This sequence encodes CASSLSGLQGLEQYF.

This clonotype has more than one count but fewer than ten. V gene TRBV29-1 combines with J gene TRBJ1-2, with D maybe TRBD1 (6 bases). This CDR3 is built from 14 residues. The V gene's germline CDR1 is SQVTM and CDR2 ANQGSEA. V was clipped by 4 bases and J by 4 bases, with 16 bases between them. CDR3 in amino acids: CSVGLRQAVYGYTF. CDR3 nucleotide sequence: TGCAGCGTTGGCCTGCGACAGGCTGTCTATGGCTACACCTTC.

This clonotype was seen more than once but under ten times. V is TRBV30 and J is TRBJ2-7; no clear D. The V end lost 3 bases, the J end lost 3 bases, and 12 bases lay between the germline ends. This CDR3 comprises 13 residues. In germline, CDR1 is GTSNPN, CDR2 SVGIG (reference sequence). CDR3 DNA: TGTGCCTGGAGCGTGACATTAAACTACGAGCAGTACTTC. Translating it yields CAWSVTLNYEQYF.